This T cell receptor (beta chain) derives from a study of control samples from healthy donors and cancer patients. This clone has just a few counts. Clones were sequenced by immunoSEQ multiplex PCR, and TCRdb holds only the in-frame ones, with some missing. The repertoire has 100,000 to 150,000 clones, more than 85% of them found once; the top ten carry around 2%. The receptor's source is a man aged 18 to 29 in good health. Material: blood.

CDR3 loop: CASSQPSQPQHF. The CDR3 DNA follows: TGTGCCAGCAGCCAGCCCTCACAGCCCCAGCATTTT. This chain links TRBV11-2 with TRBJ1-5; D gene uncertain. The germline V and J ends were trimmed by 5 bases and 7 bases, with 9 bases remaining between them. The CDR3 is 12 residues long. The V gene's germline CDR1 is SGHAT and CDR2 FQNNGV.